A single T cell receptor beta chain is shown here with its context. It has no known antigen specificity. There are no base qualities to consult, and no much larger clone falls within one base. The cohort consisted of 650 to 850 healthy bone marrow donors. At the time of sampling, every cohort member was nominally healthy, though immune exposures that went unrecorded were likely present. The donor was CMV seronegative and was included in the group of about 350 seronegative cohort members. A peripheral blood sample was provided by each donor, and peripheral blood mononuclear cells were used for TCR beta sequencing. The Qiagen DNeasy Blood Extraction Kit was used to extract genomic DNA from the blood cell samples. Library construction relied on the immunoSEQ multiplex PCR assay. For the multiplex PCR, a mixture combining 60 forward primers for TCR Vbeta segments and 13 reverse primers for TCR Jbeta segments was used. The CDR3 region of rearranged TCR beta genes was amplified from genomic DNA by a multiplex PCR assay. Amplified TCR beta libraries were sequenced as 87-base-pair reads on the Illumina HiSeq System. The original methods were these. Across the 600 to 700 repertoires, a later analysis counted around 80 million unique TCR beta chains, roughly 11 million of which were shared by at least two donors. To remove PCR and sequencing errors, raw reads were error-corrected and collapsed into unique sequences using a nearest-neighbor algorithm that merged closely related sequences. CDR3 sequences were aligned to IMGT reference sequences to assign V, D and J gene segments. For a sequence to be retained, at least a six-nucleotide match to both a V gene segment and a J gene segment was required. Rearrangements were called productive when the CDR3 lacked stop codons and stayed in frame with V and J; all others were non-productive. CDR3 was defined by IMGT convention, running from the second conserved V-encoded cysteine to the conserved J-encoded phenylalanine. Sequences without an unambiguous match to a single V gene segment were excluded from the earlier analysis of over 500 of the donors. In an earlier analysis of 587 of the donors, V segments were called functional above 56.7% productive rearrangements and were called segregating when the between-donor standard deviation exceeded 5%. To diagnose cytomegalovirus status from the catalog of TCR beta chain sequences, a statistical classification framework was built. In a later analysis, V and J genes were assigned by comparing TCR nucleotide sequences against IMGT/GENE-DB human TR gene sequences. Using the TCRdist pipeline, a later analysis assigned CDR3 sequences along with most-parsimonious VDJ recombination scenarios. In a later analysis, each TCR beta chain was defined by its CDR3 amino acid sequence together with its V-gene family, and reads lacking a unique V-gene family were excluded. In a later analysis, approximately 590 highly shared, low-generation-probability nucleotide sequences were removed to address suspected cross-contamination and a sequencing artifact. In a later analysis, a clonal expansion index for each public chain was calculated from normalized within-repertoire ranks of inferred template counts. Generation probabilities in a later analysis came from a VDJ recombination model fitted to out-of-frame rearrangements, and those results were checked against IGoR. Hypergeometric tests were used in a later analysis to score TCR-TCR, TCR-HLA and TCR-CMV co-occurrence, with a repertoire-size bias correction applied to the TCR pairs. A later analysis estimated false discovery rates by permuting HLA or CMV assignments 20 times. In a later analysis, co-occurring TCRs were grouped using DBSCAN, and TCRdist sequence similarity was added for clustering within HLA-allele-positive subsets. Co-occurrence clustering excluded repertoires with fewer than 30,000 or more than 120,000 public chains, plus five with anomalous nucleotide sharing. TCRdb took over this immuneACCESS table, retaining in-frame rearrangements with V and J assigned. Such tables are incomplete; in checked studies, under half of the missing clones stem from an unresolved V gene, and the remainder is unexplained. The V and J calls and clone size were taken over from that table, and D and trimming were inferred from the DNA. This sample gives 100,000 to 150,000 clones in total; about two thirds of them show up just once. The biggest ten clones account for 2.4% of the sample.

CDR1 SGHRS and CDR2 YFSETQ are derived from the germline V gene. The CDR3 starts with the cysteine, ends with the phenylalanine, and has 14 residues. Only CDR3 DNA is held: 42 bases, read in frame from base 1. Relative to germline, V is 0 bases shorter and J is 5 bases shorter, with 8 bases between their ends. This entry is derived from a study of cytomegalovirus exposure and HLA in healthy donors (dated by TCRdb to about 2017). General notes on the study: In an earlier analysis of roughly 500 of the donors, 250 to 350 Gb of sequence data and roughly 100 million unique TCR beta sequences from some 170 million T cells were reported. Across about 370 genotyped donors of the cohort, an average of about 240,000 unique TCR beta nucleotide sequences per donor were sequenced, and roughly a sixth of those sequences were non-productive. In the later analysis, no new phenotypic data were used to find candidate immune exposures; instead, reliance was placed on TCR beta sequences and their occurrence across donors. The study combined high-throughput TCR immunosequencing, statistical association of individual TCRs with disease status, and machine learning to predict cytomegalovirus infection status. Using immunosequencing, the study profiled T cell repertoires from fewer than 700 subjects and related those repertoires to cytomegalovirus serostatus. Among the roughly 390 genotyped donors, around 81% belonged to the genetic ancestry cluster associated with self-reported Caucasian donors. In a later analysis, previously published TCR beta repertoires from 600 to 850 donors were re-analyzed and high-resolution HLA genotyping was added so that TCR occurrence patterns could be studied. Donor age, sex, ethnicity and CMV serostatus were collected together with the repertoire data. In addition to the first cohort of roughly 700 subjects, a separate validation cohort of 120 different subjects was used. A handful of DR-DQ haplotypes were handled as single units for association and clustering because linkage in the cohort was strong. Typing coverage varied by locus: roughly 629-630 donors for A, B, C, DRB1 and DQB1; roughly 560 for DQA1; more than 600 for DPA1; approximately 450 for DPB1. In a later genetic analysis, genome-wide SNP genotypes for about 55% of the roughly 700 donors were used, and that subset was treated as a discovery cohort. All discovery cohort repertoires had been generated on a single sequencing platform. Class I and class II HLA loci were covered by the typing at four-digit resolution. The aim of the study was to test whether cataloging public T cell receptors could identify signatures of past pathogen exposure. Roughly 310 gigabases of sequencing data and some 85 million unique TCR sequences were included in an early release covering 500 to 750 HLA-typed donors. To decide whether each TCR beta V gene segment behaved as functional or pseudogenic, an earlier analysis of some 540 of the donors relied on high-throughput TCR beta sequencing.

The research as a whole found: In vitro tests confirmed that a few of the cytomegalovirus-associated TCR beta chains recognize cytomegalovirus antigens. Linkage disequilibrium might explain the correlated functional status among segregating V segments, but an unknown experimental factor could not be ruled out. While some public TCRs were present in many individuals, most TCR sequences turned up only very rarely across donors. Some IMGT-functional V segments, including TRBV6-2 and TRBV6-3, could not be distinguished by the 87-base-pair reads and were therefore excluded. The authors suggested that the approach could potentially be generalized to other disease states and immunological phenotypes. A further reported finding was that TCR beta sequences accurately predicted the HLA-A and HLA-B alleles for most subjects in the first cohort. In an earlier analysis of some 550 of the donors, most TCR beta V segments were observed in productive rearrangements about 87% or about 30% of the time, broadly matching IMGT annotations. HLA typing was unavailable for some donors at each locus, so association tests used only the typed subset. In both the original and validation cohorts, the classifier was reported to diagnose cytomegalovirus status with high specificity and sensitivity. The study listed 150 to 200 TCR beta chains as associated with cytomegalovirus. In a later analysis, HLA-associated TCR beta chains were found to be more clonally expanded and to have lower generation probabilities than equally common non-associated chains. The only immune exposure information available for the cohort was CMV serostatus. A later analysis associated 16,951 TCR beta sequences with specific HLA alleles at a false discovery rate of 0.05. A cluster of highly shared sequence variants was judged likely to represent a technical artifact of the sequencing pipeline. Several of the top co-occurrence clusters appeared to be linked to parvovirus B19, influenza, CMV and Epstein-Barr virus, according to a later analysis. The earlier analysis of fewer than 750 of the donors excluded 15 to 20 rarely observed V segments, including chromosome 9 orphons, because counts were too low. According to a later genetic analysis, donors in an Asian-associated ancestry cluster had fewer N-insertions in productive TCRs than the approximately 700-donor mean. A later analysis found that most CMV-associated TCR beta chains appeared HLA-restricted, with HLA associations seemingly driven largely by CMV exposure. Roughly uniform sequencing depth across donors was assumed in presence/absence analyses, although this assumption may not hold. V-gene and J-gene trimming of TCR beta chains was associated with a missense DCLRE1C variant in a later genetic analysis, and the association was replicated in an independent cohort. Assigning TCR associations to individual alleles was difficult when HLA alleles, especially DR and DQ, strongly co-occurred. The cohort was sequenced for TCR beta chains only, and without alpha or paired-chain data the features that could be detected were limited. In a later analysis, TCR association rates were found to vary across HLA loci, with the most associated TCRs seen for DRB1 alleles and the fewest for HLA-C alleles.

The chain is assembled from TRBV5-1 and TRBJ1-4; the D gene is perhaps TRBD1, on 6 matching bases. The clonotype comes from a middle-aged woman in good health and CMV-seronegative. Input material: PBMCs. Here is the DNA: TGCGCCAGCAGCTTGGCAGGGGCCAATGAAAAACTGTTTTTT. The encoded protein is CASSLAGANEKLFF.